These 31 T cell receptor beta chains originate from one sample sequenced in a study of somatic mutations in cytotoxic T cells in rheumatoid arthritis. The method was immunoSEQ multiplex PCR; TCRdb's version includes in-frame clones alone and lacks a portion of them. In the table there are 18,000 or so clones, around 70% of which are singletons. Material: CD8+ T cells sorted from blood. These receptors all stem from a woman in her sixties or seventies in good health.

The chain joins TRBV5-5 to TRBJ1-1; tentatively, D is TRBD1 (5 bases). Trimming shortened V by 1 base and J by 3 bases, and 10 bases separated the two germline ends. The germline V gene encodes CDR1 SGHKS and CDR2 YYEKEE (reference sequence). This CDR3 is built from 14 residues. CDR3 loop: CASSLRQGDTEAFF. The CDR3 bases are TGTGCCAGCAGCTTGAGGCAGGGTGACACTGAAGCTTTCTTT.

The chain links TRBV6-1 to TRBJ2-7, with 8 bases matching TRBD2. Trimming took 4 bases from V and 0 from J; bases not matched to a gene: 8. CDR3 length equals 16 residues. Germline values: CDR1 MNHNS, CDR2 SASEGT. The CDR3 DNA sequence: TGTGCCAGCAGTGCGACCCCAGCGGGAGCCTCCTACGAGCAGTACTTC. Translation: CASSATPAGASYEQYF.

This clone was seen more than once but under ten times. This chain uses TRBV4-1 with TRBJ1-1; D unresolved. The CDR3 consists of 15 residues. V lost 3 bases, J lost 0 bases, and 11 bases lay in between. Germline CDR1 reads MGHRA; CDR2 reads YSYEKL. CDR3 DNA: TGCGCCAGCAGCCACCCCGGCCAGCTGAACACTGAAGCTTTCTTT. Encoded protein: CASSHPGQLNTEAFF.

The V and J genes are TRBV9 and TRBJ2-5, with D unresolved. Germline V CDR1 and CDR2: SGDLS, YYNGEE. This CDR3 contains 10 residues. V lost 3 bases and J 4 bases, leaving 1 base between the germline ends. The CDR3 DNA follows: TGTGCCAGCAGCGGAGAGACCCAGTACTTC. Translated: CASSGETQYF.

The gene calls are TRBV10-3 and TRBJ2-7, with TRBD2 matching over 9 bases. J gave up 0 bases and V 3 bases, and 9 bases lay outside the gene matches. Germline CDR1 reads ENHRY; CDR2 reads SYGVKD. This CDR3 has 17 residues. CDR3 sequence reads: CAISDFWGGRVSYEQYF. The CDR3 DNA follows: TGTGCCATCAGTGATTTTTGGGGCGGGAGGGTCTCCTACGAGCAGTACTTC.

The chain recombines TRBV4-1 with TRBJ1-5, with no clear D. Germline lookup yields CDR1 MGHRA and CDR2 YSYEKL. Trimming shortened V by 0 bases and J by 5 bases, and 14 bases separated the two germline ends. The CDR3 runs to 16 residues. CDR3 residues: CASSQEMASRHQPQHF. In nucleotides, the CDR3 is TGCGCCAGCAGCCAAGAGATGGCCAGCCGACATCAGCCCCAGCATTTT.

V gene TRBV4-1 combines with J gene TRBJ2-7, with 12 bases aligning to TRBD2. V was clipped by 9 bases and J by 3 bases; unmatched bases: 9. The CDR3 is made up of 15 amino acids. Germline CDR1 and CDR2: MGHRA and YSYEKL. CDR3 in amino acids: CASQPLAGGSYEQYF. DNA of the CDR3: TGCGCCAGTCAACCCCTAGCGGGAGGGAGCTACGAGCAGTACTTC.

The chain uses TRBV9 and TRBJ1-1; possible D gene TRBD1, 6 bases. The CDR3 has 15 residues. Germline values: CDR1 SGDLS, CDR2 YYNGEE. V lost 4 bases to trimming and J lost 0 bases, with 13 bases between them. The CDR3, as DNA: TGTGCCAGCAGCTCCCAGGGGAACATGAACACTGAAGCTTTCTTT. This sequence encodes CASSSQGNMNTEAFF.

V is TRBV29-1 and J is TRBJ2-3, with 14 bases identical to TRBD2. Germline-derived CDR1 and CDR2 are SQVTM and ANQGSEA. The CDR3 is 20 amino acids. With 1 base clipped from V and 3 bases from J, the junction kept 15 bases outside the gene matches. The CDR3: CSVEGVELTSGRAWTDTQYF. Written as DNA, the CDR3 is TGCAGCGTTGAAGGGGTCGAGCTGACTAGCGGGAGGGCCTGGACAGATACGCAGTATTTT.

In its sample, this clone was seen a few times. This chain uses TRBV7-6 with TRBJ1-2; 7 nucleotides line up with TRBD1. The germline CDR1 and CDR2 sequences are SGHVS and FNYEAQ. CDR3 length: 13 amino acids. Unmatched junction bases numbered 7, after V lost 6 bases and J lost 6 bases. CDR3 sequence: CASRSNRGDGYTF. The CDR3 DNA reads as TGTGCCAGCAGATCCAACAGGGGCGATGGCTACACCTTC.

The CDR3 sequence is CASSLFQGAGEKLFF. DNA for the CDR3: TGTGCCAGCAGTTTATTTCAGGGGGCCGGTGAAAAACTGTTTTTT. The chain is built from TRBV27 and TRBJ1-4; 8 bases agree with TRBD1. Looked up from germline, CDR1 is MNHEY and CDR2 is SMNVEV (reference sequence). The CDR3 totals 15 residues. V lost 1 base, J lost 7 bases, and 5 bases stayed unmatched.

This clone was observed a few times. The V call is TRBV5-1, the J call TRBJ1-1, with D unresolved. Germline CDR1 and CDR2: SGHRS and YFSETQ. The CDR3 is 14 amino acids. V lost 0 bases and J lost 1, with 7 bases in between. The CDR3 region is CASSLVAENTEAFF. The CDR3 region has the DNA TGCGCCAGCAGCTTGGTGGCAGAGAACACTGAAGCTTTCTTT.

Only a few counts were recorded for this clone. For the CDR3, the DNA is TGTGCCAGTAGTATAGGTGTGGGCTTTAACAATGAGCAGTTCTTC. As protein: CASSIGVGFNNEQFF. The chain combines TRBV19 with TRBJ2-1; D gene ambiguous. V was clipped by 1 base and J by 5 bases, with 12 bases between them. The CDR3 has 15 residues. CDR1 is LNHDA, CDR2 SQIVND, per germline (reference sequence).

The chain employs TRBV7-2 and TRBJ1-1; no clear D gene. Germline CDR1 reads SGHTA; CDR2 reads FQGNSA. Trimming removed 2 bases at V and 0 bases at J, with 16 bases between. The CDR3 has 17 residues. CDR3 in amino acids: CASSLFVGGPMNTEAFF. As DNA, the CDR3 is TGTGCCAGCAGCTTATTTGTAGGAGGCCCCATGAACACTGAAGCTTTCTTT.

This rearrangement joins TRBV29-1 to TRBJ2-1; 8 bases map to TRBD2. Germline assignment: CDR1 SQVTM and CDR2 ANQGSEA. There are 14 residues in the CDR3. After removal of 7 bases from V and 5 bases from J, the junction contained 10 bases not matched to a gene. CDR3 nucleotide sequence: TGCAGCGCCGTTGCGGGGGGTCGGGACAATGAGCAGTTCTTC. Its protein is CSAVAGGRDNEQFF.

The chain combines TRBV4-1 with TRBJ2-2; D might be TRBD1 (6 bases). The V gene's germline CDR1 is MGHRA and CDR2 YSYEKL. With 0 bases removed from V and 3 bases from J, the gap between germline ends came to 14 bases. This CDR3 spans 17 amino acids. The CDR3 DNA is TGCGCCAGCAGCCAAGATAGGGGGACATCGTACACCGGGGAGCTGTTTTTT. Protein: CASSQDRGTSYTGELFF.

The chain couples TRBV27 to TRBJ2-7; the D is unclear. This CDR3 is built from 13 residues. Deletions cut 2 bases from V and 9 bases from J, with 14 bases between. CDR1 and CDR2 from the germline V gene are MNHEY and SMNVEV (reference sequence). As DNA, the CDR3 is TGTGCCAGCAGTTTAGGGCCCCAGGTACGGCAGTACTTC. It codes for CASSLGPQVRQYF.

V is TRBV19 and J is TRBJ2-7; 10 nucleotides match TRBD2. Germline values: CDR1 LNHDA, CDR2 SQIVND (reference sequence). The trim removed 5 bases at V and 3 bases at J, leaving 4 bases unmatched. CDR3 size: 14 residues. The CDR3 spells CASSPLAGGYEQYF. CDR3 DNA sequence: TGTGCCAGTAGTCCCTTAGCGGGGGGCTACGAGCAGTACTTC.

The chain recombines TRBV2 with TRBJ1-2; maybe TRBD1 (5 bases). Germline CDR1 is SNHLY and CDR2 is FYNNEI. There are 11 residues in the CDR3. V was pared by 11 bases and J by 9 bases, with 16 bases between. The chain's CDR3 is CAGTHEGRYTF. The CDR3, as DNA: TGTGCCGGAACCCATGAGGGGCGCTACACCTTC.

The chain couples TRBV7-8 to TRBJ2-7, with TRBD2 identical over 7 bases. J gave up 0 bases and V 6 bases, and 8 bases lay outside the gene matches. The V gene's germline CDR1 is SGHVS and CDR2 FQNEAQ. This CDR3 contains 15 residues. CDR3 sequence: CASSFLLAASYEQYF. DNA for the CDR3: TGTGCCAGCAGTTTCCTGCTAGCGGCCTCCTACGAGCAGTACTTC.

This clone occurred a few times. The gene calls are TRBV4-1 and TRBJ2-7, with 9 bases lining up with TRBD1. Germline lookup yields CDR1 MGHRA and CDR2 YSYEKL. This CDR3 contains 16 residues. Trimming at V came to 2 bases and at J to 1 base, leaving 6 bases not matched to a gene. The CDR3 protein is CASSQSTGTGSYEQYF. The CDR3 DNA sequence: TGCGCCAGCAGCCAAAGTACCGGGACAGGGTCCTACGAGCAGTACTTC.

This clone was seen a few times. V gene TRBV2 combines with J gene TRBJ1-3; 8 nucleotides align to TRBD1. V gave up 4 bases and J gave up 4 bases; unmatched junction bases: 3. The CDR3 runs 14 residues. CDR1 is SNHLY and CDR2 is FYNNEI in the germline V gene. Here the CDR3 DNA reads TGTGCCAGCAGTGCCAGGGGGCCGGGAAACACCATATATTTT. This encodes CASSARGPGNTIYF.

The rearrangement links TRBV30 to TRBJ2-2; D ambiguous. The V end was cut by 0 bases, the J end by 6 bases, with 8 bases between. Per germline, CDR1 GTSNPN and CDR2 SVGIG (reference sequence). This CDR3 has 13 residues. CDR3 protein: CAWSVLEPGELFF. The CDR3 DNA reads as TGTGCCTGGAGTGTACTCGAGCCCGGGGAGCTGTTTTTT.

This chain joins TRBV6-1 and TRBJ2-7; D is tentatively TRBD1 or TRBD2 (5 bases each). Germline-derived CDR1 and CDR2 are MNHNS and SASEGT. The CDR3 extends over 15 amino acids. V was clipped by 7 bases and J by 1 base, with 17 bases between them. As DNA, the CDR3 is TGTGCCAGCACCCCCGGGACGGATACTTCCTACGAGCAGTACTTC. This gives the protein CASTPGTDTSYEQYF.

With respect to this clone: This probably arose from a read error, given a far larger clone one base away. This CDR3 is also generated by other DNA sequences in the sample. The chain joins TRBV5-6 to TRBJ2-1; D might be TRBD1 (5 bases). CDR1 and CDR2 from the germline V gene are SGHDT and YYEEEE. The CDR3 is made up of 16 amino acids. The CDR3 DNA reads TGCGCCAGCAGCAGGGCGATGATCAGCTCCTACAATGAGCAGTTCTTC. It translates to CASSRAMISSYNEQFF.

J is TRBJ2-7 and V is TRBV6-5; the D is unclear. This CDR3 comprises 13 residues. Deletions cut 3 bases from V and 3 bases from J, with 9 bases between. Germline V CDR1 and CDR2: MNHEY, SVGAGI. CDR3 nucleotide sequence: TGTGCCAGCAGTTATGACGGTGGCTACGAGCAGTACTTC. This sequence encodes CASSYDGGYEQYF.

This rearrangement joins TRBV19 to TRBJ2-1; D is perhaps TRBD1 or TRBD2 (6 bases each). This CDR3 comprises 14 residues. Between the trimmed V and J ends, which lost 5 bases and 3 bases, there was a span of 11 bases. Germline V gene sequence: CDR1 LNHDA, CDR2 SQIVND (reference sequence). The DNA for the CDR3 is TGTGCCAGTAGTCCCGGGGGCGACTACAATGAGCAGTTCTTC. Translated: CASSPGGDYNEQFF.

The J gene is TRBJ1-2, the V gene TRBV6-1, with D tentatively TRBD1 (6 bases). This CDR3 is built from 16 residues. Germline CDR1 and CDR2: MNHNS and SASEGT. V shed 1 base and J shed 4 bases, with 16 bases lying between them. The CDR3 DNA follows: TGTGCCAGCAGTGAAGTTGGTGGGGGCCCCCTCTATGGCTACACCTTC. This encodes CASSEVGGGPLYGYTF.

V is TRBV7-8 and J is TRBJ2-3, with D tentatively TRBD1 or TRBD2 (5 bases each). The CDR3 is 16 amino acids. CDR1 is SGHVS and CDR2 is FQNEAQ in the germline V gene. V gave up 1 base and J gave up 0 bases, with 11 bases separating them. CDR3 nucleotides: TGTGCCAGCAGCTTAGAGGGACGACCTAGCACAGATACGCAGTATTTT. Translation gives CASSLEGRPSTDTQYF.

This clone was detected only a few times. This sequence joins TRBV29-1 and TRBJ2-7; a weak D match, TRBD1 (5 bases). The CDR3 length is 13 residues. Trimming removed 7 bases at V and 7 bases at J, with 20 bases between. Germline V gene sequence: CDR1 SQVTM, CDR2 ANQGSEA. The CDR3: CSARTGPRREQYF. The CDR3 bases are TGCAGCGCCCGAACAGGTCCCCGAAGGGAGCAGTACTTC.

This clone was seen a few times. The rearrangement uses TRBV30 and TRBJ1-5, with D uncertain. The CDR3 sequence is 13 residues long. Germline lookup yields CDR1 GTSNPN and CDR2 SVGIG (reference sequence). Between the trimmed V and J ends, which lost 2 bases and 0 bases, there was a span of 5 bases. CDR3 in amino acids: CAWSQDSNQPQHF. In nucleotides, the CDR3 is TGTGCCTGGAGTCAAGATAGCAATCAGCCCCAGCATTTT.